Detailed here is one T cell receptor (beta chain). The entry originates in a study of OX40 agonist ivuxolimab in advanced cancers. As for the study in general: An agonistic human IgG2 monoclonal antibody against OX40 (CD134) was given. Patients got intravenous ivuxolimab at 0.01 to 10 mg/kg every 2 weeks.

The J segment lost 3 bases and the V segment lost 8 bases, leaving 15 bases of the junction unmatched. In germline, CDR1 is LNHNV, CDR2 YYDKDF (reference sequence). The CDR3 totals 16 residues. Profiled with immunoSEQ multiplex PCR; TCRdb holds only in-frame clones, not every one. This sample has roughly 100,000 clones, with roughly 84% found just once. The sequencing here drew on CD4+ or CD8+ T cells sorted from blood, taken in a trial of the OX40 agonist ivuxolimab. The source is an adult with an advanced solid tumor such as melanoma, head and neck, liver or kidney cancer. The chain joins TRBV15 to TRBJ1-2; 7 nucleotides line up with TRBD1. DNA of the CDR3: TGTGCCACCCGACAGGGACTTACAGGGTCTTACTATGGCTACACCTTC. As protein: CATRQGLTGSYYGYTF.